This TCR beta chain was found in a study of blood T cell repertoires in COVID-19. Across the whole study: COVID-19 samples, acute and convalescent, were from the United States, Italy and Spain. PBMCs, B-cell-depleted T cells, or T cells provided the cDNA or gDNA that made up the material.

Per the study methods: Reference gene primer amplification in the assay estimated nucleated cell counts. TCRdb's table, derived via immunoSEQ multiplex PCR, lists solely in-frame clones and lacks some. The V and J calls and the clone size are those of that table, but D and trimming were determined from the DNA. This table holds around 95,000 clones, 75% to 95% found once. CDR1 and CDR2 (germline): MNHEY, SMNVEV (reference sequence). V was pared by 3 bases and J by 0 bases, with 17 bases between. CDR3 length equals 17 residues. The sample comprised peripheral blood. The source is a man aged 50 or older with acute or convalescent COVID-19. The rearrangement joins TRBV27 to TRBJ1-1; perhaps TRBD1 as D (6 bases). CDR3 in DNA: TGTGCCAGCAGTTTCGGGGGGCTAAGTTTTATGAACACTGAAGCTTTCTTT. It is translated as CASSFGGLSFMNTEAFF.